Described below is a single T cell receptor (beta chain) sequence and its context. This CDR3 has 21 residues. Germline V lookup: CDR1 LNHDA, CDR2 SQIVND (reference sequence). Trimming at V came to 5 bases and at J to 1 base, leaving 23 bases not matched to a gene. Under the authors' procedure: Amplification from reference gene primers served as the basis for estimated nucleated cell counts. Produced via immunoSEQ multiplex PCR; TCRdb's table is partial and in-frame only. V and J calls and clone size are as listed in that table; D and trimming were resolved from the DNA. Of roughly 120,000 clones in the sample, over 75% were seen once. The data were obtained in a study of blood T cell repertoires in COVID-19. Overall study: Donors in the United States, Italy and Spain gave samples during acute or convalescent COVID-19. The cDNA or gDNA used as material had been derived from T cells, B-cell-depleted T cells, or PBMCs.

The chain recombines TRBV19 with TRBJ2-7; 10 bases fit TRBD1. This receptor was identified in a man in his 60s with acute or convalescent COVID-19. Sequences were obtained from peripheral blood. For the CDR3, the DNA is TGTGCCAGTAGTGAAAGAACCCCCCCGGACAGGGGGAAACTTAGGTCCTACGAGCAGTACTTC. This codes for CASSERTPPDRGKLRSYEQYF.